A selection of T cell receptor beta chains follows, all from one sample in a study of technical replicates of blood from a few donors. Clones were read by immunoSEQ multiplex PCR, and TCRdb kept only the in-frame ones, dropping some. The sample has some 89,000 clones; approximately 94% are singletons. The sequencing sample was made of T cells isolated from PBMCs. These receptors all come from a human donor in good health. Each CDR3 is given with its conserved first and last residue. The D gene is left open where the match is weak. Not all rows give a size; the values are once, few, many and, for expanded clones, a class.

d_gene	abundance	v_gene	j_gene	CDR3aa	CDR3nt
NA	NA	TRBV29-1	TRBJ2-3	CSVTLLAGATDTQYF	TGCAGCGTTACACTCTTGGCGGGGGCCACAGATACGCAGTATTTT
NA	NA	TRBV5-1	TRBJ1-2	CASSLAPLVYGYTF	TGCGCCAGCAGCTTGGCCCCTCTCGTTTATGGCTACACCTTC
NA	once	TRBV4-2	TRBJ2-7	CASSGGLTYEQYF	TGTGCCAGCAGCGGTGGGCTCACCTACGAGCAGTACTTC
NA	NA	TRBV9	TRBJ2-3	CASSVDSNTDTQYF	TGTGCCAGCAGCGTAGATTCCAACACAGATACGCAGTATTTT
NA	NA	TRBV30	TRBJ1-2	CAWSRQRANYGYTF	TGTGCCTGGAGCCGACAGAGAGCTAACTATGGCTACACCTTC
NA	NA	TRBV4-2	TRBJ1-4	CASSQGGATNEKLFF	TGTGCCAGCAGCCAAGGGGGAGCAACTAATGAAAAACTGTTTTTT
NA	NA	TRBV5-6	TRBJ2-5	CASSTEGSGGSKETQYF	TGTGCCAGCAGCACTGAGGGTAGCGGAGGGTCTAAAGAGACCCAGTACTTC
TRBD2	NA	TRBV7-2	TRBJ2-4	CASSHGGDGVIQYF	TGTGCCAGCAGCCACGGGGGGGACGGGGTCATTCAGTACTTC
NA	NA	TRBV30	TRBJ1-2	CAWSGGDGYTF	TGTGCCTGGAGTGGCGGGGATGGCTACACCTTC
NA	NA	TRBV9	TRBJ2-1	CASSVGSHNEQFF	TGTGCCAGCAGCGTAGGAAGCCACAATGAGCAGTTCTTC